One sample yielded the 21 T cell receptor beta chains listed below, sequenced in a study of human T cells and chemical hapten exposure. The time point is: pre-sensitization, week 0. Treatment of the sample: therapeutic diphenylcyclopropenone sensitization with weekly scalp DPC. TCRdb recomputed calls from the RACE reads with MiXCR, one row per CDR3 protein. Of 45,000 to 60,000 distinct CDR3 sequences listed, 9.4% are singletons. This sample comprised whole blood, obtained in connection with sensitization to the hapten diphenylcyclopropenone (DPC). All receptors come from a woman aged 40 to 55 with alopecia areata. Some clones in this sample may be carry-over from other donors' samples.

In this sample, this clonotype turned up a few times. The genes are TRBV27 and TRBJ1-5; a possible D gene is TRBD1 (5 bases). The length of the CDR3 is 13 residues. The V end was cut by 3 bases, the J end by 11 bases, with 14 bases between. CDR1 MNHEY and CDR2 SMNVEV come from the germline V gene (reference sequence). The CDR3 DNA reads TGTGCCAGCAGTTTTGGGGCTCGTGGGACCCAGCATTTT. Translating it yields CASSFGARGTQHF.

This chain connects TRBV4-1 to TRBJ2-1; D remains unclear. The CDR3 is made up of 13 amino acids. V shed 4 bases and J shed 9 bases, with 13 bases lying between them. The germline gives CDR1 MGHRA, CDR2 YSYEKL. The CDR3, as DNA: TGCGCCAGCAGCCCCCCGGAAAGGTCTGAGCAGTTCTTC. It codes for CASSPPERSEQFF.

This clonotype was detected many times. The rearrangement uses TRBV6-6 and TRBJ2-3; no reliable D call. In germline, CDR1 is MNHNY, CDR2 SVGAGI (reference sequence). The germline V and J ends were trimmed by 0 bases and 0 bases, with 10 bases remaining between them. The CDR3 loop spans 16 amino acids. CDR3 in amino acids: CASSYSPLFSTDTQYF. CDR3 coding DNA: TGTGCCAGCAGTTACTCGCCGCTCTTTAGCACAGATACGCAGTATTTT.

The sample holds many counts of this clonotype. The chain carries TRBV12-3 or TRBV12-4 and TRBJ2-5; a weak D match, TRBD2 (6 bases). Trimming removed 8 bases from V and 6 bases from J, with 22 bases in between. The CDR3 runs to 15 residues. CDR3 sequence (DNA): TGTGCCAGCCGCTCCACCGAAGACGGAGGGCAGACCCAGTACTTC. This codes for CASRSTEDGGQTQYF.

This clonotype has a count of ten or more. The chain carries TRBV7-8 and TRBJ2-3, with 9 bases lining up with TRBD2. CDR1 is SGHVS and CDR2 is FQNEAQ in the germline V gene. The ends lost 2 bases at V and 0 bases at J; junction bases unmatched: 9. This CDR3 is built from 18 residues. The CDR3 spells CASSLPAGGPTSTDTQYF. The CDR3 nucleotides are TGTGCCAGCAGCTTACCAGCGGGGGGTCCCACTAGCACAGATACGCAGTATTTT. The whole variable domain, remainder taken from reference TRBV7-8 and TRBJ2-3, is GAGVSQSPRYKVAKRGQDVALRCDPISGHVSLFWYQQALGQGPEFLTYFQNEAQLDKSGLPSDRFFAERPEGSVSTLKIQRTQQEDSAVYLCASSLPAGGPTSTDTQYFGPGTRLTVL.

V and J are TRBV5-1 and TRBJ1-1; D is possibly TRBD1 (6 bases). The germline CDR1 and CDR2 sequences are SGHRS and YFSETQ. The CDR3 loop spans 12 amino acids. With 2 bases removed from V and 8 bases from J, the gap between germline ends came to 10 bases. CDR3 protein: CASSFTGLEAFF. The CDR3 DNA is TGCGCCAGCAGCTTTACAGGGCTAGAAGCTTTCTTT.

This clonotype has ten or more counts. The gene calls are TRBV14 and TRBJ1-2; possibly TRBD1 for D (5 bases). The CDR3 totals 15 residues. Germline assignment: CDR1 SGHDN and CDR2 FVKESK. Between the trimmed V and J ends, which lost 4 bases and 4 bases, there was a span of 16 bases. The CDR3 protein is CASSPSGPRGYGYTF. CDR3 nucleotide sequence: TGTGCCAGCAGCCCCTCCGGCCCAAGGGGCTATGGCTACACCTTC.

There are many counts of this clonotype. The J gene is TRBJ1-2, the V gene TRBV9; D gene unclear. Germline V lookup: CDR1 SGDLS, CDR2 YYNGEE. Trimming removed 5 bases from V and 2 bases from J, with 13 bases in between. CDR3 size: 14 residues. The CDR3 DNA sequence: TGTGCCAGCAGTTCACGGGGAGTCAACTATGGCTACACCTTC. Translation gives CASSSRGVNYGYTF.

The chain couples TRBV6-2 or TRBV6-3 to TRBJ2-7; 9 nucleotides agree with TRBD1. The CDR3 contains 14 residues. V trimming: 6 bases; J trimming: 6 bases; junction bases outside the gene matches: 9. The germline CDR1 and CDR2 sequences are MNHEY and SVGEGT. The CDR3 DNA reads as TGTGCCAGCAGACTGGGACAGGGAAGGAGCGAGCAGTACTTC. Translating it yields CASRLGQGRSEQYF.

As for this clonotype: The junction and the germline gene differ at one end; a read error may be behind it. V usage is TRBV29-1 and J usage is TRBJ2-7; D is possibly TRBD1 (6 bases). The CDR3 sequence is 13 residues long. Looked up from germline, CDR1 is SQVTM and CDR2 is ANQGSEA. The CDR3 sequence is CSVRNPRTDLVNF. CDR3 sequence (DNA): TGCAGCGTTCGGAATCCAAGGACAGACCTGGTCAATTTC.

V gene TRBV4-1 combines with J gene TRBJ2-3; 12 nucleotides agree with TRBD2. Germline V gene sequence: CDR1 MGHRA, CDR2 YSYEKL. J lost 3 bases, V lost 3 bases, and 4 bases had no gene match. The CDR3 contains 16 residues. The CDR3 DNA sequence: TGCGCCAGCAGCCACCCTAGCGGGGGGGGAACAGATACGCAGTATTTT. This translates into CASSHPSGGGTDTQYF.

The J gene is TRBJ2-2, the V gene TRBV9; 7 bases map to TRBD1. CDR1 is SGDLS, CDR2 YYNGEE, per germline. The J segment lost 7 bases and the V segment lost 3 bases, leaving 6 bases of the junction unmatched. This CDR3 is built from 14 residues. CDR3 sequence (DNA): TGTGCCAGCAGCGCAAGACAGGGCCTCGGGGAGCTGTTTTTT. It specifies CASSARQGLGELFF. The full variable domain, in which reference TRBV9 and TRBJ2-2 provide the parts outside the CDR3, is DSGVTQTPKHLITATGQRVTLRCSPRSGDLSVYWYQQSLDQGLQFLIQYYNGEERAKGNILERFSAQQFPDLHSELNLSSLELGDSALYFCASSARQGLGELFFGEGSRLTVL.

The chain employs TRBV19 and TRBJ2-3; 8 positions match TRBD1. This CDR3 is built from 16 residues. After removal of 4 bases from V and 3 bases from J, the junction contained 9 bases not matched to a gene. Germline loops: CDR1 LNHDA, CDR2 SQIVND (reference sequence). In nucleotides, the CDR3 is TGTGCCAGTAGTACTCTGGACAGGGCAAGGACAGATACGCAGTATTTT. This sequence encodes CASSTLDRARTDTQYF.

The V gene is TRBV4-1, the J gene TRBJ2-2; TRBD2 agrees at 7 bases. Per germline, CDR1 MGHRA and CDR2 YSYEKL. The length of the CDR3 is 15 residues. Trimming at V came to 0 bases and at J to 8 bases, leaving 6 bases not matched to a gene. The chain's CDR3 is CASSQEGGGTGELFF. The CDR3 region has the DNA TGCGCCAGCAGCCAAGAAGGCGGGGGAACGGGGGAGCTGTTTTTT.

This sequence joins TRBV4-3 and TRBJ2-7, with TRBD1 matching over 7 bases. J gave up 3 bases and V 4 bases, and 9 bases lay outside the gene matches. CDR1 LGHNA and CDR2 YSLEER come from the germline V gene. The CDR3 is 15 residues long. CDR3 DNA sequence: TGCGCCAGCAGCCGAGTACAGGGACAGAACTACGAGCAGTACTTC. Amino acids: CASSRVQGQNYEQYF.

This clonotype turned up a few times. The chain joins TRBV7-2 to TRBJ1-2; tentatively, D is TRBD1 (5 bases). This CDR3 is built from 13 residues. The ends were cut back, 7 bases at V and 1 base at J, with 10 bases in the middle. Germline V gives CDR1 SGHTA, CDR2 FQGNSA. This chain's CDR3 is CASTGQINYGYTF. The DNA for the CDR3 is TGTGCCAGCACTGGACAAATTAACTATGGCTACACCTTC.

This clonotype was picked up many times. The CDR3 sequence is CASSQPDRTQETQYF. In nucleotides, the CDR3 is TGCGCCAGCAGCCAACCTGACAGGACGCAAGAGACCCAGTACTTC. The rearrangement joins TRBV4-1 to TRBJ2-5, with a weak D call TRBD1 (6 bases). V was shortened by 2 bases and J by 2 bases, with 12 bases between the two germline ends. The CDR3 is 15 amino acids. Germline CDR1 and CDR2: MGHRA and YSYEKL.

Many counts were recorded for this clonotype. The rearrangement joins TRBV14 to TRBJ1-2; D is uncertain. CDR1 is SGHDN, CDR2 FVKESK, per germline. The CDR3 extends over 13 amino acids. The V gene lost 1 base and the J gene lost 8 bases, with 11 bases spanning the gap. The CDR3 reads CASSQAPAGGYTF. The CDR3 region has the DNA TGTGCCAGCAGCCAAGCCCCCGCGGGGGGCTACACCTTC.

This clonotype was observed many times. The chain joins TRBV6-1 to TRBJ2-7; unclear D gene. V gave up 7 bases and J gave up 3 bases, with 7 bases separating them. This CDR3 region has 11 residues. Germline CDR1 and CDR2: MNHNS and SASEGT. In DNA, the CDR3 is TGTGCCAGCATGTCCTACTACGAGCAGTACTTC. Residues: CASMSYYEQYF.

CDR3 DNA sequence: TGTGCCAGCAGCGCAGAAGGCAATCAGCCCCAGCATTTT. Its protein is CASSAEGNQPQHF. V is TRBV7-9 and J is TRBJ1-5, with D uncertain. The V gene lost 5 bases and the J gene lost 2 bases, with 7 bases spanning the gap. Germline V gene sequence: CDR1 SEHNR, CDR2 FQNEAQ (reference sequence). The CDR3 spans 13 residues.

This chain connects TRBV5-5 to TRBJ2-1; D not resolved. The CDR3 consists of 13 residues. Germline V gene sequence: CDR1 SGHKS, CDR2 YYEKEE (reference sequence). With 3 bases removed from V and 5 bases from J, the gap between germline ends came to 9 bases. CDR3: CASSYNPHNEQFF. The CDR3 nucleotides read TGTGCCAGCAGCTACAACCCTCACAATGAGCAGTTCTTC.